This entry describes one TCR beta chain. The entry originates in a study of cytomegalovirus exposure and HLA in healthy donors. Amplification used 60 Vbeta primers and 13 Jbeta primers. Method: immunoSEQ multiplex PCR; TCRdb's copy keeps in-frame clones and lacks some. Among about 120,000 clones listed, less than 20% were seen once. Germline V gene sequence: CDR1 SGHRS, CDR2 YFSETQ. J gave up 1 base and V 0 bases, and 4 bases lay outside the gene matches. There are 16 residues in the CDR3. The chain recombines TRBV5-1 with TRBJ1-5; 7 bases agree with TRBD1. The sequenced sample was PBMCs. The clonotype comes from a woman between 18 and 30 years old in good health and CMV-seronegative. The CDR3 DNA reads as TGCGCCAGCAGCTTGGCGCCGACAGGGAGCAATCAGCCCCAGCATTTT. It is translated as CASSLAPTGSNQPQHF.